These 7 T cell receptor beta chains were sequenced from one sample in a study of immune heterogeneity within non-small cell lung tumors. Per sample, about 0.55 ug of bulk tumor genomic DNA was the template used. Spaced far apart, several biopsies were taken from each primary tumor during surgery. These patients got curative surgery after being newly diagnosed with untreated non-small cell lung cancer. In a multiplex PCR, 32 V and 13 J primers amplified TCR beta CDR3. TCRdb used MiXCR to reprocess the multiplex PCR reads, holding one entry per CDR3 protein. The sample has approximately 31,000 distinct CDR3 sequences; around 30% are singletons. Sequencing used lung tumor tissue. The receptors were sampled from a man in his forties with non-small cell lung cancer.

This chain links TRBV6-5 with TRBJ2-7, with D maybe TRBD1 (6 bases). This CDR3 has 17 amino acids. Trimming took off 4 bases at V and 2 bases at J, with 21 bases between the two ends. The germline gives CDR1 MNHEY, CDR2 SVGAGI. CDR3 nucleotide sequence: TGTGCCAGCAGTTCCCCCTCGGACAGCGTTAGTCCCTACGAGCAGTACTTC. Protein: CASSSPSDSVSPYEQYF.

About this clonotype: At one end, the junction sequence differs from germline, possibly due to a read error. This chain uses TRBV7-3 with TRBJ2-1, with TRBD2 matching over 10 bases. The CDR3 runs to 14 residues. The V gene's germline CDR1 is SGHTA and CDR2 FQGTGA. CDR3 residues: CASSLILAGAPQLF. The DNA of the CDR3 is TGTGCCAGCAGCTTAATCCTAGCGGGAGCTCCGCAGTTATTC. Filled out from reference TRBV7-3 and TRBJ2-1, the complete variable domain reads GAGVSQTPSNKVTEKGKYVELRCDPISGHTALYWYRQSLGQGPEFLIYFQGTGAADDSGLPNDRFFAVRPEGSVSTLKIQRTERGDSAVYLCASSLILAGAPQLFGPGTRLTVL.

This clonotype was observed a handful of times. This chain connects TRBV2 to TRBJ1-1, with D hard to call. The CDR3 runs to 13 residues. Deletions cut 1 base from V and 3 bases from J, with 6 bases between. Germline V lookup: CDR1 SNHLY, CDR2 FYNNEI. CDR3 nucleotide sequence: TGTGCCAGCAGTGAAGACAGCTACACTGAAGCTTTCTTT. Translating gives CASSEDSYTEAFF.

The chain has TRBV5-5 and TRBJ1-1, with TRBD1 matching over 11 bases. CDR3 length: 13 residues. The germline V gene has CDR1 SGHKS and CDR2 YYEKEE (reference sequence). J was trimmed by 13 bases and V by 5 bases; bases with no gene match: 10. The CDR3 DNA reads TGTGCCAGCAGTTCCGGGACAGGGGGTAGGGGTTTCTTT. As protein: CASSSGTGGRGFF. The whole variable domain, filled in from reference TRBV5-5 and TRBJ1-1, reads DAGVTQSPTHLIKTRGQQVTLRCSPISGHKSVSWYQQVLGQGPQFIFQYYEKEERGRGNFPDRFSARQFPNYSSELNVNALLLGDSALYLCASSSGTGGRGFFGQGTRLTVV.

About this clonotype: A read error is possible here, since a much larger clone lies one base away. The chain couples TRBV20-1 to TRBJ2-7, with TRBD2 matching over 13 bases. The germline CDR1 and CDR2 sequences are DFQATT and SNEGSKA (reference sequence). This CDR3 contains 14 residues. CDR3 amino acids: CRASRGTSGNEQYF. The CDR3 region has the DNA TGCCGTGCTAGTAGGGGGACTAGCGGGAACGAGCAGTACTTC.

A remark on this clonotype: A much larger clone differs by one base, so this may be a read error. The CDR3 nucleotides read TGTGCCAGTAGTATTCGTTTGGGTATCGACACTGAAGCTTTCTTT. This sequence encodes CASSIRLGIDTEAFF. The chain joins TRBV19 to TRBJ1-1; D not certain. Trimming took off 3 bases at V and 3 bases at J, with 14 bases between the two ends. Germline V lookup: CDR1 LNHDA, CDR2 SQIVND (reference sequence). CDR3 length equals 15 residues.

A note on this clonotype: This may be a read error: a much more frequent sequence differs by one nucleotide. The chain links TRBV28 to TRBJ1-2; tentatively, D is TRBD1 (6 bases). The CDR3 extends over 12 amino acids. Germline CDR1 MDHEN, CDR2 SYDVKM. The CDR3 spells CASSTGQYGYNF. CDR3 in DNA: TGTGCCAGCAGTACAGGACAGTATGGCTACAACTTC.